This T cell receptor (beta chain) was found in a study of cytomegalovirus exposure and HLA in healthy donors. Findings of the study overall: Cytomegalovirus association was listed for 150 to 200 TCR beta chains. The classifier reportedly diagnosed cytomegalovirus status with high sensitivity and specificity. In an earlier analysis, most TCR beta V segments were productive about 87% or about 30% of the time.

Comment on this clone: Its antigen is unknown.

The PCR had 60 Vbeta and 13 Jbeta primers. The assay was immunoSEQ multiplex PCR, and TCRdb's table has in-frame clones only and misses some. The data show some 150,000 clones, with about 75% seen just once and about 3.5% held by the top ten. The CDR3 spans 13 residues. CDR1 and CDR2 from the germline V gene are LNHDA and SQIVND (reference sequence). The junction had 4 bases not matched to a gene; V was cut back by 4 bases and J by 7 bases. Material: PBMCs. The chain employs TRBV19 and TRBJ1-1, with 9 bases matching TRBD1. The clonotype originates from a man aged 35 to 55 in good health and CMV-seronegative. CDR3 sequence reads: CASSNGQGYEAFF. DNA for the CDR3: TGTGCCAGTAGTAACGGACAGGGGTATGAAGCTTTCTTT. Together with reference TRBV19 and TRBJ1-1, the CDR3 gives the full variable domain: DGGITQSPKYLFRKEGQNVTLSCEQNLNHDAMYWYRQDPGQGLRLIYYSQIVNDFQKGDIAEGYSVSREKKESFPLTVTSAQKNPTAFYLCASSNGQGYEAFFGQGTRLTVV.